The subject of this entry is one T cell receptor (beta chain). Its antigen is unidentified. Each CD8+ T cell subset was sorted in triplicate, hundreds of thousands of cells each. CD45RO-CCR7+CD27+CD95- expression identified naive CD8+ T cells. These data originate in a study of CXCR3-negative and CXCR3-positive naive CD8 T cells. Whole-study results and caveats: For CXCR3-positive naive cells, TRB CDR3s were more hydrophobic than those of CXCR3-negative naive cells. Naive CXCR3-negative cells resembled naive CXCR3-positive cells in TRBV-TRBJ usage; memory cells differed.

The V gene's germline CDR1 is DFQATT and CDR2 SNEGSKA (reference sequence). The CDR3 runs to 16 residues. UMI-labeled TRB cDNA libraries were prepared by 5' RACE. TCRdb reprocessed the 5' RACE reads and stores each CDR3 protein as one record, lacking DNA. The sample is made up of about 150,000 distinct CDR3 sequences, and the top ten hold about 0.48% of it. This chain joins TRBV20-1 and TRBJ2-3; as DNA is missing, the TRBD1 call by TCRdb cannot be tested. Source material: naive CXCR3+ CD8+ T cells from blood. Subset in this sample: CD45RO-CCR7+CD27+CD95- naive CD8+ T cells expressing CXCR3 (TNR3+). The sequence was obtained from a human donor in good health. Some clones in this sample may be carry-over from other donors' samples. The CDR3 sequence is CSARDPRGLGADTQYF.